Below are 16 T cell receptor beta chains sequenced from a single sample in a study of T cell clonotyping in hematopoietic cell transplantation. Produced via immunoSEQ multiplex PCR; TCRdb's table is partial and in-frame only. The data show roughly 5,000 clones, approximately 91% seen once. The starting material was peripheral blood mononuclear cells, obtained 100 days after allogeneic stem cell transplant. All receptors come from a female patient in her forties or fifties who had an allogeneic stem cell transplant from a related donor, so the T cells may come from the graft donor. Some clones in this sample may be carry-over from other donors' samples.

This chain joins TRBV4-1 and TRBJ2-2, with D possibly being TRBD2 (5 bases). The CDR3 is made up of 16 amino acids. V was trimmed by 1 base and J by 5 bases, leaving 14 bases between them. Germline V CDR1 and CDR2: MGHRA, YSYEKL. This CDR3 reads CASSQAWQRGTGELFF. CDR3 in DNA: TGCGCCAGCAGCCAAGCTTGGCAGCGCGGGACCGGGGAGCTGTTTTTT.

The chain carries TRBV6-6 and TRBJ2-7, with D perhaps matching TRBD1 (5 bases). V was trimmed by 6 bases and J by 0 bases, leaving 15 bases between them. The germline V gene encodes CDR1 MNHNY and CDR2 SVGAGI (reference sequence). This CDR3 region has 15 residues. In DNA, the CDR3 is TGTGCCAGCAGAGCCCGACAGTTGAGCTCCTACGAGCAGTACTTC. This gives the protein CASRARQLSSYEQYF.

The genes are TRBV4-1 and TRBJ2-2; TRBD2 matches at 7 bases. Per the germline V gene, CDR1 is MGHRA and CDR2 is YSYEKL. The CDR3 covers 15 residues. Germline trimming cut 3 bases from V and 2 bases from J; bases unmatched to any gene: 3. In nucleotides, the CDR3 is TGCGCCAGCAGCCACGGGACTATCAACACCGGGGAGCTGTTTTTT. Translated, it gives CASSHGTINTGELFF.

J is TRBJ1-1 and V is TRBV5-1; TRBD1 is a possible D gene (6 bases). Trimming took 4 bases from V and 1 from J, leaving 14 bases between them. Germline V gives CDR1 SGHRS, CDR2 YFSETQ. The CDR3 runs to 15 residues. The CDR3 loop is CASSPGRGQNTEAFF. The CDR3, as DNA: TGCGCCAGCAGCCCCGGACGGGGGCAGAACACTGAAGCTTTCTTT.

The CDR3 protein is CASSVRGNYGYTF. The CDR3 DNA follows: TGTGCCAGCAGCGTTAGGGGAAACTATGGCTACACCTTC. V usage is TRBV9 and J usage is TRBJ1-2; D might be TRBD1 (5 bases). Trimming pared 2 bases from V and 2 bases from J, leaving 7 bases between. The germline CDR1 and CDR2 sequences are SGDLS and YYNGEE. The CDR3 loop spans 13 amino acids. Full variable domain (remainder filled in from reference TRBV9 and TRBJ1-2): DSGVTQTPKHLITATGQRVTLRCSPRSGDLSVYWYQQSLDQGLQFLIQYYNGEERAKGNILERFSAQQFPDLHSELNLSSLELGDSALYFCASSVRGNYGYTFGSGTRLTVV.

The gene calls are TRBV28 and TRBJ2-5; D is uncertain. V was trimmed by 8 bases and J by 4 bases, leaving 5 bases between them. CDR3 length equals 10 residues. Germline V lookup: CDR1 MDHEN, CDR2 SYDVKM. The CDR3 sequence: CASARETQYF. In nucleotides, the CDR3 is TGTGCCAGCGCTAGAGAGACCCAGTACTTC.

V gene TRBV25-1 combines with J gene TRBJ2-5; 11 bases agree with TRBD2. Trimming at V came to 3 bases and at J to 3 bases, leaving 9 bases not matched to a gene. Germline assignment: CDR1 MGHDK and CDR2 SYGVNS. CDR3 length: 17 residues. CDR3 loop: CASSDSRLAGLEETQYF. The DNA of the CDR3 is TGTGCCAGCAGTGATTCAAGACTAGCGGGGTTGGAAGAGACCCAGTACTTC. The full variable domain, its missing parts supplied by reference TRBV25-1 and TRBJ2-5, is EADIYQTPRYLVIGTGKKITLECSQTMGHDKMYWYQQDPGMELHLIHYSYGVNSTEKGDLSSESTVSRIRTEHFPLTLESARPSHTSQYLCASSDSRLAGLEETQYFGPGTRLLVL.

V gene TRBV7-7 combines with J gene TRBJ2-2, with 10 bases matching TRBD1. V shed 5 bases, J shed 5 bases, and the junction held 2 bases outside the gene matches. Germline V CDR1 and CDR2: SSHAT, FNYEAQ (reference sequence). This CDR3 contains 14 residues. The CDR3 DNA reads TGTGCCAGCAGCACGGGACAGGGGACCGGGGAGCTGTTTTTT. This sequence encodes CASSTGQGTGELFF.

By share, this clone ranks as medium-sized. The chain is built from TRBV19 and TRBJ2-1; 8 bases map to TRBD1. The germline gives CDR1 LNHDA, CDR2 SQIVND (reference sequence). This CDR3 region has 14 residues. With 3 bases clipped from V and 6 bases from J, the junction kept 4 bases outside the gene matches. The CDR3: CASSMGQAANEQFF. CDR3 DNA: TGTGCCAGTAGTATGGGACAGGCGGCCAATGAGCAGTTCTTC.

The chain joins TRBV18 to TRBJ2-7, with 8 bases that match TRBD2. The CDR3 extends over 15 amino acids. The V gene's germline CDR1 is KGHSH and CDR2 LQKENI. The trim removed 2 bases at V and 2 bases at J, leaving 5 bases unmatched. CDR3 in DNA: TGTGCCAGCTCACCATTAGCGGGGTCGACCTACGAGCAGTACTTC. Its translation: CASSPLAGSTYEQYF.

This clone showed up just once. The V call is TRBV30, the J call TRBJ2-7; TRBD2 aligns across 7 bases. This CDR3 is 14 amino acids long. Trimming cost V 4 bases and J 3 bases; bases outside gene matches: 9. Germline CDR1 GTSNPN, CDR2 SVGIG (reference sequence). The CDR3 region has the DNA TGTGCCTGGATAAGGGAGGGAAAATTCTACGAGCAGTACTTC. This codes for CAWIREGKFYEQYF. Based on the CDR3 plus reference TRBV30 and TRBJ2-7, the full variable domain is SQTIHQWPATLVQPVGSPLSLECTVEGTSNPNLYWYRQAAGRGLQLLFYSVGIGQISSEVPQNLSASRPQDRQFILSSKKLLLSDSGFYLCAWIREGKFYEQYFGPGTRLTVT.

The V gene is TRBV11-3, the J gene TRBJ2-2; D unresolved. Trimming removed 5 bases at V and 5 bases at J, with 9 bases between. CDR1 is SGHNT and CDR2 is YENEEA in the germline V gene. This CDR3 is 13 amino acids long. The CDR3 region is CASSPRETGELFF. Here the CDR3 DNA reads TGTGCCAGCAGCCCGCGTGAGACCGGGGAGCTGTTTTTT.

This chain joins TRBV27 and TRBJ2-1; maybe TRBD2 (6 bases). V was shortened by 4 bases and J by 5 bases, with 18 bases between the two germline ends. The CDR3 runs 16 residues. From germline, CDR1 is MNHEY and CDR2 SMNVEV (reference sequence). CDR3 loop: CASSSLLSGVHNEQFF. The CDR3 nucleotides read TGTGCCAGCAGTTCCCTTCTTAGCGGAGTACACAATGAGCAGTTCTTC.

The rearrangement joins TRBV7-3 to TRBJ2-5; maybe TRBD1 (6 bases). The CDR3 runs to 13 residues. Per the germline V gene, CDR1 is SGHTA and CDR2 is FQGTGA. V lost 3 bases and J 4 bases, leaving 9 bases between the germline ends. CDR3 nucleotide sequence: TGTGCCAGCAGCTTTGGACAGACAGAGACCCAGTACTTC. Encoded protein: CASSFGQTETQYF.

The V gene is TRBV5-6, the J gene TRBJ1-5, with D uncertain. The ends were cut back, 0 bases at V and 4 bases at J, with 2 bases in the middle. From germline, CDR1 is SGHDT and CDR2 YYEEEE. The CDR3 contains 12 residues. In DNA, the CDR3 is TGTGCCAGCAGCTTGGTGAATCAGCCCCAGCATTTT. It is translated as CASSLVNQPQHF.

This chain joins TRBV7-2 and TRBJ2-7; D possibly uses TRBD1 or TRBD2 (6 bases each). Germline CDR1 and CDR2: SGHTA and FQGNSA. With 2 bases removed from V and 3 bases from J, the gap between germline ends came to 11 bases. The CDR3 has 14 residues. CDR3 DNA: TGTGCCAGCAGCTTAAACGGGGGCCTCTACGAGCAGTACTTC. Residues: CASSLNGGLYEQYF.